This T cell receptor beta chain stems from a study of T cell responses to AZD1222 COVID-19 vaccine. Findings and caveats of the study: The donor cohort was predominantly white British with a female majority, and clonal diversity may have been underestimated. Repertoires were obtained solely post-peak T cell response.

The CDR3 runs to 14 residues. J gave up 6 bases and V 10 bases, and 14 bases lay outside the gene matches. Germline V lookup: CDR1 LNHDA, CDR2 SQIVND (reference sequence). Some clones are missing from TCRdb's copy, which holds only in-frame ones; the method was immunoSEQ multiplex PCR. The table lists 150,000 to 200,000 clones, 80% to 95% of them singletons. Details on this clone: Its specificity is not known.

The input for sequencing was peripheral blood, taken 28 days after the second AZD1222 dose. The clonotype was recovered from an adult who received the AZD1222 COVID-19 vaccine. The chain uses TRBV19 and TRBJ2-7; TRBD1 aligns across 8 bases. CDR3 sequence: CATRRGQDVFEQYF. The CDR3 region has the DNA TGTGCCACCCGTAGGGGACAGGATGTCTTCGAGCAGTACTTC.